This T cell receptor beta chain originates from a study of blood T cell repertoires in COVID-19. This CDR3 contains 18 residues. With V trimmed by 5 bases and J by 0 bases, 7 bases remained unmatched. Germline-derived CDR1 and CDR2 are SGHTA and FQGNSA. TCRdb keeps only in-frame clones here, not all; method: immunoSEQ multiplex PCR. This sample carries more than 40,000 clones, 70% to 90% of them seen once, and the ten largest clones take 3% to 3.5%. Sequencing used PBMCs or T cells enriched from blood (not recorded which). The TCR was taken from a woman in her forties or fifties who had recovered from COVID-19. The rearrangement joins TRBV7-2 to TRBJ2-3, with 14 bases lining up with TRBD2. CDR3 residues: CASSQTSGGAGSTDTQYF. The CDR3 bases are TGTGCCAGCAGCCAGACTAGCGGGGGGGCGGGTAGCACAGATACGCAGTATTTT.